The source of this T cell receptor beta chain is a study of Ad26.COV2.S vaccination and SARS-CoV-2 variants. Trimming shortened V by 3 bases and J by 5 bases, and 8 bases separated the two germline ends. The CDR3 length is 13 residues. In germline, CDR1 is LGHDT, CDR2 YNNKEL (reference sequence). The assay was immunoSEQ multiplex PCR, and TCRdb's table has in-frame clones only and misses some. The sample consists of about 480,000 clones, roughly 89% of them appearing once. This clone was seen only a few times. Treatment specified: roughly 19 received Ad26.COV2.S at low or high dose, single or two shots; about 5 received placebo; per-sample allocation not given. Collection of samples fell on day 63 after the first vaccine or placebo injection. The study used a vaccine consisting of an Ad26 vector that expressed Wuhan-strain SARS-CoV-2 spike.

Sequenced here: peripheral blood, sampled in a trial of Ad26.COV2.S vaccine versus placebo. The chain carries TRBV3-1 (or the pseudogene TRBV3-2) and TRBJ1-5, with D unclear. The clonotype was recovered from a person aged 18-60 years who received the Ad26.COV2.S COVID-19 vaccine or a placebo. Here the CDR3 reads CASSQGTDQPQHF. As DNA, the CDR3 is TGTGCCAGCAGCCAGGGCACAGATCAGCCCCAGCATTTT.